Detailed here is one T cell receptor (beta chain). The data belong to a study of blood T cell repertoires in COVID-19. About the research overall: PBMCs, B-cell-depleted T cells, or T cells were the source of the cDNA or gDNA that made up the material.

Germline CDR1 reads SQVTM; CDR2 reads ANQGSEA. V was cut by 6 bases and J by 5 bases, with 13 bases left in between. The CDR3 is made up of 12 amino acids. Libraries were prepared by immunoSEQ multiplex PCR; TCRdb keeps only in-frame clonotypes and omits some of them. The sample carries approximately 70,000 clones, approximately 90% recorded once. The rearrangement links TRBV29-1 to TRBJ1-2, with D unclear. The specimen was peripheral blood. This TCR was recovered from a woman aged 60 to 75 with active COVID-19. DNA of the CDR3: TGCAGCGTCGCCAGCGGGCGATATGGCTACACCTTC. Translating gives CSVASGRYGYTF.